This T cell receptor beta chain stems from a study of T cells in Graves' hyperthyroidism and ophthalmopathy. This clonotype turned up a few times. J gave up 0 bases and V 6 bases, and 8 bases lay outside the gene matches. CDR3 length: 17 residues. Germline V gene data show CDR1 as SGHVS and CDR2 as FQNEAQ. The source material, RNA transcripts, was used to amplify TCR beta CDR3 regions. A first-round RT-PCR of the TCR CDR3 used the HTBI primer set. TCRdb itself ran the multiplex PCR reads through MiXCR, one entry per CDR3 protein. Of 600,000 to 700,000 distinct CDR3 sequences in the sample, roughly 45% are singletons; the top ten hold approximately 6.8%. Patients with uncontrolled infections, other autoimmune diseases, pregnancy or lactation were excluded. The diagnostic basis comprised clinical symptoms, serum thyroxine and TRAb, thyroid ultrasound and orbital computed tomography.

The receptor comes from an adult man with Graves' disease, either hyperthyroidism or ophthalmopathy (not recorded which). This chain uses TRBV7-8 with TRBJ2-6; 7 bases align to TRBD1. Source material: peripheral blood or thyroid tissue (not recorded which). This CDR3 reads CASRPGTEPSGANVLTF. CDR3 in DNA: TGTGCCAGCAGACCAGGGACAGAACCCTCTGGGGCCAACGTCCTGACTTTC.